This TCR beta chain was observed in a study of cytomegalovirus exposure and HLA in healthy donors. Both 60 Vbeta primers and 13 Jbeta primers went into the PCR. Some clones are missing from TCRdb's copy, which holds only in-frame ones; the method was immunoSEQ multiplex PCR. The table shows 130,000 or so clones, with 75% to 90% occurring only once. The CDR3 contains 16 residues. CDR1 and CDR2 (germline): SNHLY, FYNNEI. Trimming removed 7 bases from V and 5 bases from J, with 22 bases in between. Each of the donors was a healthy bone marrow donor. Donors had nominal health at sampling but likely had unrecorded immune exposures.

The clonotype was recovered from a young man in good health and CMV-seronegative. The chain uses TRBV2 and TRBJ2-3; the D gene is possibly TRBD2 (6 bases). Sequencing used PBMCs. The CDR3 DNA follows: TGTGCCAGCAATCTTAGCCCGGGGGTGATCGGAGATACGCAGTATTTT. It is translated as CASNLSPGVIGDTQYF. Variable domain in full (rest from reference TRBV2 and TRBJ2-3): EPEVTQTPSHQVTQMGQEVILRCVPISNHLYFYWYRQILGQKVEFLVSFYNNEISEKSEIFDDQFSVERPDGSNFTLKIRSTKLEDSAMYFCASNLSPGVIGDTQYFGPGTRLTVL.